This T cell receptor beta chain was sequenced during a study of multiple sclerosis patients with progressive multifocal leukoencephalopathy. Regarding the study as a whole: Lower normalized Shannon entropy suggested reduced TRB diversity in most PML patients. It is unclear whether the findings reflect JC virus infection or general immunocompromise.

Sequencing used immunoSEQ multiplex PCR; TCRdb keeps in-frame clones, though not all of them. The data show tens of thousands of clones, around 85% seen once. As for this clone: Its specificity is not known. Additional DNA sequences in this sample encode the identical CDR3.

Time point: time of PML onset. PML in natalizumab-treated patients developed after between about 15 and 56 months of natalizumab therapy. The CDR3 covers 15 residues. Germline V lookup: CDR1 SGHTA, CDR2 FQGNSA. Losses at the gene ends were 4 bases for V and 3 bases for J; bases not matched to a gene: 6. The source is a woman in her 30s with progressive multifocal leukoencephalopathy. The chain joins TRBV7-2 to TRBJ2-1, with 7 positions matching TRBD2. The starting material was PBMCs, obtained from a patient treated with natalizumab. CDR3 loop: CASSWGGSVYNEQFF. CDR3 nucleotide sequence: TGTGCCAGCAGCTGGGGGGGGAGCGTCTACAATGAGCAGTTCTTC.